The 12 T cell receptor beta chains listed next were all sequenced from one sample in a study of blood T cell repertoires in COVID-19. The repertoire was sequenced with immunoSEQ multiplex PCR; TCRdb's copy has only in-frame clones and lacks some. Of about 240,000 clones in the sample, about 85% were seen once. Sequences were obtained from peripheral blood. These receptors were taken from a woman in her fifties or sixties with COVID-19, enrolled during active disease.

This clone was detected a few times. The rearrangement links TRBV7-2 to TRBJ2-1; TRBD2 matches 9 bases. The CDR3 has 13 amino acids. The germline V gene has CDR1 SGHTA and CDR2 FQGNSA. Germline trimming cut 3 bases from V and 6 bases from J; bases unmatched to any gene: 0. The CDR3 spells CASSFSGGNEQFF. In DNA form, the CDR3 reads TGTGCCAGCAGCTTTAGCGGGGGCAATGAGCAGTTCTTC. The full variable domain, rest sourced from reference TRBV7-2 and TRBJ2-1, is GAGVSQSPSNKVTEKGKDVELRCDPISGHTALYWYRQSLGQGLEFLIYFQGNSAPDKSGLPSDRFSAERTGGSVSTLTIQRTQQEDSAVYLCASSFSGGNEQFFGPGTRLTVL.

The chain joins TRBV3-1 (or the pseudogene TRBV3-2) to TRBJ1-1; TRBD1 aligns across 8 bases. CDR1 is LGHDT, CDR2 YNNKEL, per germline (reference sequence). V lost 2 bases to trimming and J lost 5 bases; unmatched junction nucleotides: 16. The CDR3 length is 18 residues. CDR3 DNA: TGTGCCAGCAGCCAAATCGCAGGGGGCGCACGGGCCAGAACTGAAGCTTTCTTT. This codes for CASSQIAGGARARTEAFF.

The V call is TRBV19, the J call TRBJ1-3; D call uncertain. Trimming left V 5 bases short and J 0 bases short, with 20 bases between. CDR3 size: 18 residues. Germline values: CDR1 LNHDA, CDR2 SQIVND (reference sequence). This chain's CDR3 is CASSPPHFGVRSGNTIYF. CDR3 sequence (DNA): TGTGCCAGTAGTCCCCCTCACTTCGGGGTCCGCTCTGGAAACACCATATATTTT. The full variable domain, completed using reference TRBV19 and TRBJ1-3, is DGGITQSPKYLFRKEGQNVTLSCEQNLNHDAMYWYRQDPGQGLRLIYYSQIVNDFQKGDIAEGYSVSREKKESFPLTVTSAQKNPTAFYLCASSPPHFGVRSGNTIYFGEGSWLTVV.

This clone has only one observation. The V call is TRBV28, the J call TRBJ1-5; D might be TRBD1 (5 bases). V was cut by 2 bases and J by 2 bases, with 10 bases left in between. Germline CDR1 and CDR2: MDHEN and SYDVKM. CDR3 length: 15 residues. The DNA for the CDR3 is TGTGCCAGCAGTTTACAGGGCTTTGGCAATCAGCCCCAGCATTTT. It is translated as CASSLQGFGNQPQHF.

This clone was seen once. This chain connects TRBV7-2 to TRBJ2-7, with D unresolved. V dropped 5 bases and J dropped 2 bases, with 13 bases sitting between them. Germline CDR1 is SGHTA and CDR2 is FQGNSA. This CDR3 is built from 14 residues. CDR3: CASSGRQWAYEQYV. Here the CDR3 DNA reads TGTGCCAGCAGCGGTCGACAATGGGCCTACGAGCAGTACGTC.

This clone was detected a few times. The V gene is TRBV5-1, the J gene TRBJ2-6, with a weak D call TRBD1 (6 bases). Trimming removed 3 bases from V and 4 bases from J, with 14 bases in between. The germline gives CDR1 SGHRS, CDR2 YFSETQ. CDR3 length: 16 amino acids. The CDR3 is CASSSFAGVGANVLTF. CDR3 in DNA: TGCGCCAGCAGCTCCTTCGCAGGGGTCGGGGCCAACGTCCTGACTTTC.

The V gene is TRBV11-2, the J gene TRBJ1-1, with D uncertain. The length of the CDR3 is 16 residues. V dropped 1 base and J dropped 1 base, with 13 bases sitting between them. CDR1 and CDR2 (germline): SGHAT, FQNNGV. CDR3 nucleotides: TGTGCCAGCAGCTTAGCCTGGGGAGGACGGAACACTGAAGCTTTCTTT. As protein: CASSLAWGGRNTEAFF.

The gene calls are TRBV19 and TRBJ2-2; possible D gene TRBD1, 6 bases. V lost 5 bases and J lost 1, with 11 bases in between. This CDR3 has 15 residues. Germline V gene sequence: CDR1 LNHDA, CDR2 SQIVND (reference sequence). CDR3 sequence (DNA): TGTGCCAGTAGTCCTCGAGGGGGGAACACCGGGGAGCTGTTTTTT. Translation gives CASSPRGGNTGELFF.

The gene calls are TRBV6-6 and TRBJ2-7; possible D gene TRBD2, 5 bases. The CDR3 contains 14 residues. Deletions cut 2 bases from V and 2 bases from J, with 10 bases between. CDR1 is MNHNY, CDR2 SVGAGI, per germline (reference sequence). CDR3 residues: CASSYGGRAYEQYV. DNA for the CDR3: TGTGCCAGCAGTTACGGTGGGAGAGCCTACGAGCAGTACGTC.

This chain joins TRBV6-6 and TRBJ1-1, with unresolved D. Germline V lookup: CDR1 MNHNY, CDR2 SVGAGI (reference sequence). The CDR3 sequence is 13 residues long. Trimming pared 6 bases from V and 5 bases from J, leaving 13 bases between. CDR3 DNA sequence: TGTGCCAGCAGATTTTCGAGGGATACTGAAGCTTTCTTT. Protein: CASRFSRDTEAFF.

The chain has TRBV28 and TRBJ2-3; 9 bases line up with TRBD1. CDR3 size: 13 residues. The J segment lost 3 bases and the V segment lost 11 bases, leaving 6 bases of the junction unmatched. Per the germline V gene, CDR1 is MDHEN and CDR2 is SYDVKM. CDR3 amino acids: CAAQGAHTDTQYF. The CDR3 coding sequence is TGTGCCGCACAGGGGGCGCATACAGATACGCAGTATTTT.

The rearrangement joins TRBV4-1 to TRBJ1-1; TRBD1 might be the D (5 bases). This CDR3 comprises 16 residues. CDR1 is MGHRA, CDR2 YSYEKL, per germline. Trimming shortened V by 0 bases and J by 1 base, and 12 bases separated the two germline ends. The CDR3 reads CASSQDPAGRNTEAFF. CDR3 DNA: TGCGCCAGCAGCCAAGATCCAGCAGGGCGGAACACTGAAGCTTTCTTT.